These 6 T cell receptor beta chains came from one sample sequenced in a study of blood T cell repertoires in COVID-19. Some clones are missing from TCRdb's copy, which holds only in-frame ones; the method was immunoSEQ multiplex PCR. The data hold 650,000 to 800,000 clones, with approximately 90% observed a single time. The sequencing input was peripheral blood. The receptors come from a woman younger than 35 with acute or convalescent COVID-19.

The V call is TRBV7-2, the J call TRBJ2-1, with 9 bases aligning to TRBD1. The CDR3 is 15 residues long. Trimming removed 0 bases from V and 7 bases from J; junction bases left unmatched: 4. The germline gives CDR1 SGHTA, CDR2 FQGNSA. The CDR3 DNA reads TGTGCCAGCAGCTTAGCGGGACAGGGTGGGAATGAGCAGTTCTTC. Residues: CASSLAGQGGNEQFF. The variable domain in full, completed from reference TRBV7-2 and TRBJ2-1, reads GAGVSQSPSNKVTEKGKDVELRCDPISGHTALYWYRQSLGQGLEFLIYFQGNSAPDKSGLPSDRFSAERTGGSVSTLTIQRTQQEDSAVYLCASSLAGQGGNEQFFGPGTRLTVL.

The chain carries TRBV7-3 and TRBJ1-1; tentatively, D is TRBD1 (5 bases). V dropped 5 bases and J dropped 4 bases, with 14 bases sitting between them. This CDR3 has 14 residues. Germline lookup yields CDR1 SGHTA and CDR2 FQGTGA. CDR3 coding DNA: TGTGCCAGCAGCCCAACGAGGACAAGCACTGAAGCTTTCTTT. Encoded protein: CASSPTRTSTEAFF.

The chain uses TRBV12-5 and TRBJ1-1; tentatively, D is TRBD1 (6 bases). The CDR3 has 13 amino acids. Germline loops: CDR1 LGHNT, CDR2 FRNRAP. The V gene lost 5 bases and the J gene lost 13 bases, with 20 bases spanning the gap. Here the CDR3 reads CASGTSGGLLGFF. The CDR3, as DNA: TGTGCTAGTGGTACCTCCGGGGGGCTATTAGGTTTCTTT. Looking up the rest from reference TRBV12-5 and TRBJ1-1 gives the full variable domain: DARVTQTPRHKVTEMGQEVTMRCQPILGHNTVFWYRQTMMQGLELLAYFRNRAPLDDSGMPKDRFSAEMPDATLATLKIQPSEPRDSAVYFCASGTSGGLLGFFGQGTRLTVV.

V gene TRBV20-1 combines with J gene TRBJ1-5, with TRBD1 matching 8 bases. Looked up from germline, CDR1 is DFQATT and CDR2 is SNEGSKA (reference sequence). This CDR3 has 15 residues. After removal of 3 bases from V and 2 bases from J, the junction contained 6 bases not matched to a gene. The CDR3 region is CSASRQGPGNQPQHF. For the CDR3, the DNA is TGCAGTGCTAGTCGACAGGGGCCGGGCAATCAGCCCCAGCATTTT.

The chain joins TRBV6-5 to TRBJ2-3; D may be TRBD2 (6 bases). The CDR3 loop spans 13 amino acids. Germline V gene data show CDR1 as MNHEY and CDR2 as SVGAGI. Deletions cut 4 bases from V and 8 bases from J, with 13 bases between. DNA of the CDR3: TGTGCCAGCAGTTCCCGGGGGAAGGCTACGCAGTATTTT. Amino acid sequence: CASSSRGKATQYF.

The CDR3 protein is CASRTGRSGANVLTF. Written as DNA, the CDR3 is TGTGCCAGTAGAACAGGGCGCTCTGGGGCCAACGTCCTGACTTTC. The V gene is TRBV19, the J gene TRBJ2-6; D may be TRBD1 (6 bases). The germline V gene encodes CDR1 LNHDA and CDR2 SQIVND (reference sequence). Trimming cost V 6 bases and J 0 bases, with 9 bases left between them. The CDR3 has 15 residues.